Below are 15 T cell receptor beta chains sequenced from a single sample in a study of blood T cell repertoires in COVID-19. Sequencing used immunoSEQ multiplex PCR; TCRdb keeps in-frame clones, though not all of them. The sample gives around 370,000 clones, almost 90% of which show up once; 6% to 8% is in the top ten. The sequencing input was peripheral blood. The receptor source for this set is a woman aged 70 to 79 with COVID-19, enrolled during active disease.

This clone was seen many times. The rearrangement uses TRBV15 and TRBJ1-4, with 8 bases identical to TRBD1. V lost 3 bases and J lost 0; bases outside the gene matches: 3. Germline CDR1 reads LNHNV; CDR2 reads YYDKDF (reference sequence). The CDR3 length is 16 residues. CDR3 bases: TGTGCCACCAGCAGCAGGACAGGGCCAACTAATGAAAAACTGTTTTTT. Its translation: CATSSRTGPTNEKLFF.

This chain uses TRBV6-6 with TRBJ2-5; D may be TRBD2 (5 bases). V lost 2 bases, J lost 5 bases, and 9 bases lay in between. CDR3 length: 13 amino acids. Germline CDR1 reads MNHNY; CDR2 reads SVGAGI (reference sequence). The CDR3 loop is CASSYEGLETQYF. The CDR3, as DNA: TGTGCCAGCAGTTACGAGGGCTTGGAGACCCAGTACTTC.

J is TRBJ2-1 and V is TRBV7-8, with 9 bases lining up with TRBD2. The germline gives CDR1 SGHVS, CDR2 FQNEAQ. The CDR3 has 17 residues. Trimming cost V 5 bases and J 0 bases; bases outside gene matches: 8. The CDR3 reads CASSGKRGVYSYNEQFF. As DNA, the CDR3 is TGTGCCAGCAGCGGCAAGCGGGGGGTTTACTCCTACAATGAGCAGTTCTTC.

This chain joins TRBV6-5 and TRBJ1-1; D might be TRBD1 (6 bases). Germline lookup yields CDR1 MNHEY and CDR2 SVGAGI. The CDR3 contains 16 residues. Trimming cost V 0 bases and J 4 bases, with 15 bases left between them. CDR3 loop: CASSYSTGPLGTEAFF. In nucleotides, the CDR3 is TGTGCCAGCAGTTACTCTACAGGGCCGCTGGGCACTGAAGCTTTCTTT.

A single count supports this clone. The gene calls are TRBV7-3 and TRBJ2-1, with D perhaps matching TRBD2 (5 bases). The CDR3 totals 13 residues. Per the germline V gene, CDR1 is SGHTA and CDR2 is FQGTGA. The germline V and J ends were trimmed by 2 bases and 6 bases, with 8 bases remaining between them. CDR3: CASSLFTSNEQFF. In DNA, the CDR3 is TGTGCCAGCAGCTTATTCACTAGCAATGAGCAGTTCTTC.

The CDR3 DNA sequence: TGCGCCAGCAGGGAGACAGGGTTCCAAAACATTCAGTACTTC. Translation gives CASRETGFQNIQYF. The rearrangement uses TRBV10-1 and TRBJ2-4; 7 bases are a match to TRBD1. Germline CDR1 is WNHNN and CDR2 is SYGVQD (reference sequence). V lost 6 bases and J lost 5; bases outside the gene matches: 7. The CDR3 loop spans 14 amino acids.

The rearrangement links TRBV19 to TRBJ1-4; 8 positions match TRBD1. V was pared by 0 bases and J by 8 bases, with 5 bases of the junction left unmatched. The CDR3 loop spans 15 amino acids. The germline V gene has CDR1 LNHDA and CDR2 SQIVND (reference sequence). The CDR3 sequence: CASSIDAGGQEKLFF. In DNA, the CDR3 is TGTGCCAGTAGTATAGACGCAGGGGGCCAAGAAAAACTGTTTTTT.

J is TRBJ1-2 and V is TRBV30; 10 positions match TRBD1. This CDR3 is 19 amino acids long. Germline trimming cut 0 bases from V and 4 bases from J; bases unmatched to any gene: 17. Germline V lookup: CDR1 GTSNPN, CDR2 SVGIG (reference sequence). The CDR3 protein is CAWSVLYGDRGTNSYGYTF. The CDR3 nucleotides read TGTGCCTGGAGTGTACTTTATGGGGACAGGGGAACGAACTCCTATGGCTACACCTTC. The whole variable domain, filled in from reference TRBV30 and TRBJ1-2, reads SQTIHQWPATLVQPVGSPLSLECTVEGTSNPNLYWYRQAAGRGLQLLFYSVGIGQISSEVPQNLSASRPQDRQFILSSKKLLLSDSGFYLCAWSVLYGDRGTNSYGYTFGSGTRLTVV.

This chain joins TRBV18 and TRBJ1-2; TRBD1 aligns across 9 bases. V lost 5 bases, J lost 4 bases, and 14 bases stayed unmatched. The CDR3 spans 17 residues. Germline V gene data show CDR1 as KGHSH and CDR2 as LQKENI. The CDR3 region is CASSSGQGTTAIYGYTF. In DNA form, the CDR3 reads TGTGCCAGCTCATCGGGACAGGGCACTACGGCTATCTATGGCTACACCTTC. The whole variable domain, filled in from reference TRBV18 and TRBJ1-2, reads NAGVMQNPRHLVRRRGQEARLRCSPMKGHSHVYWYRQLPEEGLKFMVYLQKENIIDESGMPKERFSAEFPKEGPSILRIQQVVRGDSAAYFCASSSGQGTTAIYGYTFGSGTRLTVV.

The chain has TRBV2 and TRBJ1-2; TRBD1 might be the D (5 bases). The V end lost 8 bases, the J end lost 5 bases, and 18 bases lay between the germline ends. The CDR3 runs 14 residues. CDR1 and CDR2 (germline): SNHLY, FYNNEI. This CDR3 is CASGQGRGGYGYTF. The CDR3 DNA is TGTGCCAGCGGGCAGGGCCGCGGGGGATATGGCTACACCTTC.

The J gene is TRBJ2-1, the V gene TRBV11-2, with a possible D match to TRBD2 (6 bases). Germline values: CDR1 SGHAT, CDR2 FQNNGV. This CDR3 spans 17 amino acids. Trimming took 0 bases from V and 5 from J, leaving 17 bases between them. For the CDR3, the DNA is TGTGCCAGCAGCTTAGAGGAATGGCGGGATGGTAACAATGAGCAGTTCTTC. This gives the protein CASSLEEWRDGNNEQFF.

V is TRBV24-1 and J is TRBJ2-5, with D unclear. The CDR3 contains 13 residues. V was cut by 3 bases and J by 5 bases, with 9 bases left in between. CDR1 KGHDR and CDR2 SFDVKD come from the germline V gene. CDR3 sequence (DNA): TGTGCCACCAGTGATCCTCGGGTTGAGACCCAGTACTTC. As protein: CATSDPRVETQYF.

CDR3 residues: CASSPPTGGPTDTQYF. The CDR3, as DNA: TGTGCCAGCAGCCCACCGACGGGGGGACCCACAGATACGCAGTATTTT. V is TRBV9 and J is TRBJ2-3; 7 bases map to TRBD2. This CDR3 contains 16 residues. Germline trimming cut 4 bases from V and 2 bases from J; bases unmatched to any gene: 10. Germline V gene lookup returns CDR1 SGDLS and CDR2 YYNGEE. The whole variable domain, filled in from reference TRBV9 and TRBJ2-3, reads DSGVTQTPKHLITATGQRVTLRCSPRSGDLSVYWYQQSLDQGLQFLIQYYNGEERAKGNILERFSAQQFPDLHSELNLSSLELGDSALYFCASSPPTGGPTDTQYFGPGTRLTVL.

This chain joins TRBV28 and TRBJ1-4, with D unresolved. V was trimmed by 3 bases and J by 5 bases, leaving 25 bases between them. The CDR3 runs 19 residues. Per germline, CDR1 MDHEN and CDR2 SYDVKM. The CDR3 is CASSFFPSPLNKENEKLFF. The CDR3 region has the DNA TGTGCCAGCAGTTTTTTTCCCTCCCCCTTAAACAAGGAGAATGAAAAACTGTTTTTT.

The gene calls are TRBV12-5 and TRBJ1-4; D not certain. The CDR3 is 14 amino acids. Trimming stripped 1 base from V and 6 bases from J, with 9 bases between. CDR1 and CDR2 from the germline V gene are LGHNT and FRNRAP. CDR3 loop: CASGLGPMYEKLFF. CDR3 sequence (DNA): TGTGCTAGTGGTTTGGGGCCGATGTATGAAAAACTGTTTTTT.